Listed below are T cell receptor beta chains from one sample, sequenced in a study of regulatory T cells in long-lasting Graves disease. One entry per CDR3 protein, called by TCRdb with MiXCR from the multiplex PCR reads. The data show some 370,000 distinct CDR3 sequences, with less than 30% seen just once and about 27% held by the top ten. Sequenced here: peripheral blood mononuclear cells (PBMCs), sampled when the disease was refractory, from a patient treated with antithyroid drugs. Receptors were obtained from a woman in her thirties or forties with Graves disease. Both conserved end residues are part of each CDR3. The D gene is left open where the match is weak. Expanded clones get a size class; other rows say once, few or many, or leave the size out.

CDR3 protein | CDR3 DNA | D gene | J gene | clone size | V gene
CASSENWMPLHF | TGTGCCAGCAGTGAAAATTGGATGCCCCTCCACTTT | - | TRBJ1-6 | many | TRBV28
CASKGPILNEQFF | TGTGCCAGCAAGGGACCTATTCTCAATGAGCAGTTCTTC | - | TRBJ2-1 | - | TRBV12-3/TRBV12-4
CASSLRSTDTQYF | TGTGCCAGCAGTTTAAGGAGCACAGATACGCAGTATTTT | - | TRBJ2-3 | few | TRBV12-3/TRBV12-4
CASRRTGGANEQYF | TGTGCCAGCAGGAGGACAGGGGGCGCGAACGAGCAGTACTTC | TRBD1 | TRBJ2-7 | few | TRBV6-1
CSAGKGKGTEAFF | TGCAGTGCTGGAAAGGGCAAAGGGACTGAAGCTTTCTTT | - | TRBJ1-1 | - | TRBV20-1
CASSQDRGRAFF | TGTGCCAGCAGCCAAGATCGAGGGAGAGCTTTCTTT | - | TRBJ1-1 | - | TRBV3-1
CASSLTTGTSGGEQFF | TGTGCCAGCAGCTTAACAACGGGGACTAGCGGGGGTGAGCAGTTCTTC | TRBD2 | TRBJ2-1 | - | TRBV7-3
CASSPGRRPYEQYF | TGTGCCAGCAGTCCGGGCCGGAGACCGTACGAGCAGTACTTC | - | TRBJ2-7 | - | TRBV2
CASSPPGHQETQYF | TGTGCCAGCTCACCTCCGGGGCACCAAGAGACCCAGTACTTC | - | TRBJ2-5 | - | TRBV18
CASSLMGSGGSGEQYF | TGTGCCAGCAGCTTAATGGGGTCAGGGGGCAGTGGGGAGCAGTACTTC | TRBD1 | TRBJ2-7 | - | TRBV11-2
CASSRISGNTIYF | TGTGCCAGCAGCAGGATCTCTGGAAACACCATATATTTT | - | TRBJ1-3 | many | TRBV2
CASSLTFGGTPTAKVF | TGTGCCAGCAGCTTGACCTTCGGGGGGACCCCCACGGCAAAGGTGTTC | TRBD2 | TRBJ2-7 | - | TRBV11-2
CASSQGPLGFFETQYF | TGCGCCAGCAGCCAAGGCCCACTGGGGTTCTTCGAGACCCAGTACTTC | - | TRBJ2-5 | - | TRBV4-1
CASTQQDRGGYTF | TGTGCCAGCACTCAACAGGATAGGGGTGGCTACACCTTC | - | TRBJ1-2 | few | TRBV28
CASGGAYEQYF | TGTGCCAGCGGGGGTGCCTACGAGCAGTACTTC | - | TRBJ2-7 | - | TRBV27
CASSLTRTGSIQYF | TGTGCCAGCAGCTTAACCAGGACAGGGAGCATTCAGTACTTC | TRBD1 | TRBJ2-4 | - | TRBV7-6
CASSVGTRPNTGELFF | TGTGCCAGCAGTGTGGGGACACGACCGAACACCGGGGAGCTGTTTTTT | - | TRBJ2-2 | many | TRBV2
CSAQGSTGNEQYF | TGCAGTGCTCAGGGATCTACAGGGAACGAGCAGTACTTC | - | TRBJ2-7 | many | TRBV20-1
CASSLWGFRDTSNQPQHF | TGTGCCAGCAGTTTATGGGGGTTCAGGGACACTAGCAATCAGCCCCAGCATTTT | - | TRBJ1-5 | many | TRBV28
CASSLGTGRWEKLFF | TGCGCCAGCAGCTTGGGGACAGGTCGGTGGGAAAAACTGTTTTTT | TRBD1 | TRBJ1-4 | few | TRBV5-1
CASSPGTGLYQPQHF | TGTGCCAGCAGTCCTGGGACAGGGTTATATCAGCCCCAGCATTTT | TRBD1 | TRBJ1-5 | many | TRBV28
CSVTEDIYEQYF | TGCAGCGTCACCGAGGACATCTACGAGCAGTACTTC | - | TRBJ2-7 | - | TRBV29-1
CASSTTGTRDYEQYF | TGTGCCAGCAGCACGACCGGGACTAGAGATTACGAGCAGTACTTC | TRBD2 | TRBJ2-7 | many | TRBV12-3/TRBV12-4
CASSWGTPSYEQYF | TGTGCCAGCAGTTGGGGGACACCCTCCTACGAGCAGTACTTC | - | TRBJ2-7 | - | TRBV28
CASRADVSSYEQYF | TGTGCCAGCAGGGCCGATGTAAGCTCCTACGAGCAGTACTTC | - | TRBJ2-7 | many | TRBV12-3/TRBV12-4
CASSRAGNRADTQYF | TGTGCCAGCAGTAGGGCGGGGAATAGAGCTGATACGCAGTATTTT | - | TRBJ2-3 | - | TRBV2
CASSPPPGQGLNEQYF | TGTGCCAGCAGCCCGCCCCCCGGACAGGGATTAAACGAGCAGTACTTC | TRBD1 | TRBJ2-7 | - | TRBV28
CASSPPGTASYGYTF | TGTGCCAGCAGTCCCCCGGGGACCGCTAGCTATGGCTACACCTTC | - | TRBJ1-2 | many | TRBV28
CAWSGTGRYEQYF | TGTGCCTGGTCCGGGACAGGGCGTTACGAGCAGTACTTC | TRBD1 | TRBJ2-7 | - | TRBV30
CASSEIGGRGSGELLF | TGTGCCAGCAGTGAAATAGGAGGGAGGGGGTCCGGGGAGCTGCTTTTT | - | TRBJ2-2 | - | TRBV6-1
CSARGTSGSYEQYF | TGCAGTGCTAGAGGGACTAGCGGGAGTTACGAGCAGTACTTC | TRBD2 | TRBJ2-7 | many | TRBV20-1
CASSFDSNEQFF | TGTGCCAGCAGCTTCGACAGCAATGAGCAGTTCTTC | - | TRBJ2-1 | many | TRBV11-2
CATSRDHLEQETQYF | TGTGCCACCAGCAGAGATCATCTCGAGCAAGAGACCCAGTACTTC | - | TRBJ2-5 | many | TRBV15
CASSLGYWSGRADGQFF | TGTGCCAGCAGCTTAGGGTATTGGAGCGGGAGGGCCGACGGCCAGTTCTTC | TRBD2 | TRBJ2-1 | - | TRBV11-2
CASRSPGNQPQHF | TGTGCCAGCAGGTCTCCGGGCAATCAGCCCCAGCATTTT | - | TRBJ1-5 | many | TRBV28
CASSSHYGTGINEQFF | TGTGCCAGCAGTTCTCATTACGGGACAGGGATTAATGAGCAGTTCTTC | TRBD1 | TRBJ2-1 | many | TRBV28
CASSESLSGNTIYF | TGTGCCAGCAGTGAGAGTCTCTCTGGAAACACCATATATTTT | - | TRBJ1-3 | many | TRBV6-1
CASSRLAGVSDEQYF | TGCGCCAGCAGCCGACTAGCGGGAGTAAGTGACGAGCAGTACTTC | TRBD2 | TRBJ2-7 | - | TRBV10-2
CAISVDRAIYGYTF | TGTGCCATCAGTGTTGACAGGGCCATCTATGGCTACACCTTC | TRBD1 | TRBJ1-2 | many | TRBV10-3
CASREGADQPQHF | TGTGCCAGCAGGGAAGGGGCGGATCAGCCCCAGCATTTT | - | TRBJ1-5 | many | TRBV28
CASSLILGEGIRNQPQHF | TGTGCCAGCAGTTTAATTTTGGGTGAAGGGATACGGAATCAGCCCCAGCATTTT | - | TRBJ1-5 | - | TRBV28
CASSLYRGINEQFF | TGTGCCAGCAGTTTGTACAGGGGCATTAATGAGCAGTTCTTC | TRBD1 | TRBJ2-1 | - | TRBV27
CSARVSGELNEQFF | TGCAGTGCTAGAGTATCGGGGGAATTGAATGAGCAGTTCTTC | - | TRBJ2-1 | - | TRBV20-1
CASSLRIKNTEAFF | TGTGCCAGCAGTTTGAGAATTAAGAACACTGAAGCTTTCTTT | - | TRBJ1-1 | many | TRBV12-3/TRBV12-4
CATSRVGGYYEQYF | TGTGCCACCAGCAGGGTTGGAGGTTACTACGAGCAGTACTTC | - | TRBJ2-7 | many | TRBV15
CSAIRGDRIAFF | TGCAGCGCAATCCGGGGCGACAGGATTGCTTTCTTT | - | TRBJ1-1 | many | TRBV29-1
CASSHTDRNEQFF | TGTGCCAGCAGCCATACGGATCGTAATGAGCAGTTCTTC | - | TRBJ2-1 | few | TRBV11-2
CASSFRTQQETQYF | TGTGCCAGCAGCTTCAGGACGCAACAAGAGACCCAGTACTTC | - | TRBJ2-5 | many | TRBV7-8
CASSVTRGMQYF | TGTGCCAGTAGTGTGACTAGAGGCATGCAGTACTTC | - | TRBJ2-7 | once | TRBV19